This T cell receptor (beta chain) was retrieved from a study of T cell responses to AZD1222 COVID-19 vaccine. In germline, CDR1 is MNHEY, CDR2 SVGAGI. V shed 6 bases and J shed 5 bases, with 7 bases lying between them. This CDR3 contains 11 residues. Using immunoSEQ multiplex PCR, the repertoire was profiled, and TCRdb retains in-frame clones only, with some absent. Among about 66,000 clones, about 90% were seen once, and the ten largest hold approximately 15%. Points from the study as a whole: When two AZD1222 doses had been given, Spike-specific TCR breadth and depth rose. Targets within unmutated variant regions were reportedly found for nearly half of spike-specific TCRs.

On this clone itself: What it recognizes is unknown.

This clonotype was sampled from an adult in good health. V and J are TRBV6-5 and TRBJ2-5; D gene uncertain. The source was peripheral blood, collected on day 0 of AZD1222 vaccination. The CDR3 DNA is TGTGCCAGCAGCCTTGGCGAGACCCAGTACTTC. Protein sequence: CASSLGETQYF.